One and the same sample provided the 5 T cell receptor beta chains below, sequenced in a study of T cell clones after liver transplantation (dated by TCRdb to the late 2010s). Library preparation was by the immunoSEQ multiplex PCR assay. What TCRdb holds here is the immuneACCESS table cut down to in-frame rearrangements. Part of the clones is not present; checked against another copy, under half of the missing clones reflect an unresolved V gene, and the others are unexplained. The sample table shows over 55,000 clones, and 70% are seen once. Around 2.8% of the sample is taken by the ten largest. The sequenced sample was CD4+ T cells from blood, obtained at the approximately 15-month timepoint. Receptors were obtained from a human patient who received a liver transplant. Some T cells present after a transplant may be cells of the graft donor.

By share, this clone counts as medium-sized. The gene calls are TRBV19 and TRBJ1-5; D possibly corresponds to TRBD1 (5 bases). The V end lost 5 bases, the J end lost 3 bases, and 11 bases lay between the germline ends. CDR1 LNHDA and CDR2 SQIVND come from the germline V gene (reference sequence). The CDR3 consists of 14 residues. The CDR3 region is CASSPAGYNQPQHF. CDR3 nucleotides: TGTGCCAGTAGTCCGGCAGGGTACAATCAGCCCCAGCATTTT.

V is TRBV13 and J is TRBJ1-2; perhaps TRBD1 as D (6 bases). V gave up 0 bases and J gave up 6 bases, with 8 bases separating them. The CDR3 is 13 residues long. Germline lookup yields CDR1 PRHDT and CDR2 FYEKMQ (reference sequence). The DNA of the CDR3 is TGTGCCAGCAGCTTAGGGGGGGCTGATGGCTACACCTTC. Residues: CASSLGGADGYTF.

The chain has TRBV4-1 and TRBJ2-6; D is undetermined. Germline CDR1 MGHRA, CDR2 YSYEKL. The V end lost 4 bases, the J end lost 3 bases, and 16 bases lay between the germline ends. This CDR3 has 17 amino acids. The chain's CDR3 is CASSPEVKLYGANVLTF. DNA for the CDR3: TGCGCCAGCAGCCCAGAGGTAAAGCTCTATGGGGCCAACGTCCTGACTTTC.

The V gene is TRBV28, the J gene TRBJ1-6, with 11 bases fitting TRBD1. This CDR3 is 15 amino acids long. Germline V gene lookup returns CDR1 MDHEN and CDR2 SYDVKM. V was pared by 5 bases and J by 7 bases, with 4 bases of the junction left unmatched. CDR3 protein: CASSPGQGANSPLHF. DNA of the CDR3: TGTGCCAGCAGTCCAGGACAGGGGGCGAATTCACCCCTCCACTTT.

The chain uses TRBV28 and TRBJ1-2, with a weak D call TRBD1 (5 bases). V was clipped by 5 bases and J by 8 bases, with 12 bases between them. This CDR3 spans 12 amino acids. Germline CDR1 is MDHEN and CDR2 is SYDVKM. The CDR3 bases are TGTGCCAGCAGTCCAACGACAGTCGGCTACACCTTC. This gives the protein CASSPTTVGYTF.